This TCR beta chain was captured by sequencing in a study of blood T cell repertoires in COVID-19. Study information: Acute and convalescent COVID-19 specimens originated in the United States, Italy and Spain.

Between the trimmed V and J ends, which lost 10 bases and 9 bases, there was a span of 12 bases. The CDR3 covers 11 residues. CDR1 SNHLY and CDR2 FYNNEI come from the germline V gene. In this sample, this clone turned up once. The protocol was immunoSEQ multiplex PCR, while the TCRdb copy is restricted to in-frame clones and leaves out a portion. This table holds around 220,000 clones, about 80% found once. Sequenced input: peripheral blood. This TCR was recovered from a woman older than 75 with COVID-19, enrolled during active disease. This chain uses TRBV2 with TRBJ2-2; D is ambiguous. This CDR3 is CATLPTRELFF. CDR3 bases: TGTGCCACCCTCCCCACTAGGGAGCTGTTTTTT.